The entry below describes one T cell receptor (beta chain). This specimen comes from a study of Graves' ophthalmopathy and Graves' hyperthyroidism. Amplification of TCR beta CDR3 regions used RNA transcripts. A first-round RT-PCR used HTBI primers, followed by a second-round multiplex PCR. TCRdb itself ran the multiplex PCR reads through MiXCR, one entry per CDR3 protein. The data show 650,000 to 900,000 distinct CDR3 sequences, approximately 40% seen once. V shed 0 bases and J shed 5 bases, with 10 bases lying between them. The germline V gene encodes CDR1 DFQATT and CDR2 SNEGSKA (reference sequence). CDR3 length equals 14 residues.

The sample comprised peripheral blood. This clonotype was obtained from an adult man with Graves' ophthalmopathy. The chain links TRBV20-1 to TRBJ2-2, with a tentative D call TRBD1 (5 bases). The CDR3 sequence is CSARDARVTGELFF. CDR3 bases: TGCAGTGCTAGAGATGCCAGGGTAACCGGGGAGCTGTTTTTT.